Listed here is a single T cell receptor (beta chain). Measured with immunoSEQ multiplex PCR; TCRdb has only the in-frame clones, and not every one. The repertoire has approximately 190,000 clones, roughly 81% of them found once; the top ten carry 5% to 6.5%. The data are from a study of blood T cell repertoires in COVID-19. Study at large: Sources were T cells, B-cell-depleted T cells, or PBMCs; the material itself was cDNA or gDNA.

There are 10 residues in the CDR3. The germline V and J ends were trimmed by 8 bases and 6 bases, with 8 bases remaining between them. Germline loops: CDR1 SQVTM, CDR2 ANQGSEA. The clonotype comes from a woman in her 70s with active or convalescent COVID-19. The sequencing input was peripheral blood. The rearrangement joins TRBV29-1 to TRBJ2-1, with D tentatively TRBD1 (6 bases). The CDR3 region has the DNA TGCAGCTTAGGGGGCAATGAGCAGTTCTTC. Amino acid sequence: CSLGGNEQFF.